A single TCR beta chain is shown here with its context. Antigen: not known. The data belong to a study of T cell responses to AZD1222 COVID-19 vaccine. Study-wide findings and caveats: There were repertoire samples only from the period after the peak T cell response.

Only in-frame clones appear in the TCRdb table, and some are missing; sequencing was by immunoSEQ multiplex PCR. The data contain about 140,000 clones, around 90% of them seen just once; the ten biggest clones take up around 1.3%. V was shortened by 1 base and J by 7 bases, with 13 bases between the two germline ends. The CDR3 length is 15 residues. CDR1 is LGHDT, CDR2 YNNKEL, per germline (reference sequence). The rearrangement uses TRBV3-1 (or the pseudogene TRBV3-2) and TRBJ1-4; D ambiguous. The source was peripheral blood, collected on day 0 of AZD1222 vaccination. This TCR was recovered from an adult in good health. The DNA for the CDR3 is TGTGCCAGCAGCCAAGCCGGGCCTATAGGTGAAAAACTGTTTTTT. Residues: CASSQAGPIGEKLFF.